This entry features one T cell receptor beta chain sequence. The ends were cut back, 0 bases at V and 3 bases at J, with 9 bases in the middle. The germline CDR1 and CDR2 sequences are SGDLS and YYNGEE. The length of the CDR3 is 15 residues. The data are from a study of blood T cell repertoires in COVID-19. Overall study: Samples of COVID-19 (acute and convalescent) were obtained from the United States, Italy and Spain.

As originally analysed: Reference gene primer amplification yielded estimated nucleated cell counts. The protocol was immunoSEQ multiplex PCR, while the TCRdb copy is restricted to in-frame clones and leaves out a portion. For V, J and clone size, that table is used; D and trimming come from the DNA. The repertoire holds roughly 180,000 clones, with about 85% as singletons. The Seattle patients joined while their infection was active and were tracked longitudinally afterward. This clonotype originated in an elderly man with COVID-19, enrolled during active disease. Sequencing was done on a sample of peripheral blood. This chain links TRBV9 with TRBJ1-4; the D is unclear. The CDR3 protein is CASSVVPGSNEKLFF. The DNA for the CDR3 is TGTGCCAGCAGCGTAGTCCCGGGATCTAATGAAAAACTGTTTTTT.